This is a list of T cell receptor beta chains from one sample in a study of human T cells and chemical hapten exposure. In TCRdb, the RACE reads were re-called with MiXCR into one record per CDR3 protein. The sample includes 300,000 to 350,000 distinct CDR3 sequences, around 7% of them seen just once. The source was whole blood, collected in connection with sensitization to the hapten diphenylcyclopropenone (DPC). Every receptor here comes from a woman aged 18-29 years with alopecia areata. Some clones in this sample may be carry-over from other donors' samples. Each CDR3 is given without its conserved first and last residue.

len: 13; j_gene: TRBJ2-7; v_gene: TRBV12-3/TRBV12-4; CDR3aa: ASSLRGASSYEQY
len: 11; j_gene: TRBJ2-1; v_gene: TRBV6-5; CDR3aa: ASSGTGYNGQF
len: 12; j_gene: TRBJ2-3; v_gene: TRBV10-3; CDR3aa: AMGTSGNTDTQY
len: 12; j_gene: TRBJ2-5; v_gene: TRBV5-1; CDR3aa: ASSDSGSVETQY
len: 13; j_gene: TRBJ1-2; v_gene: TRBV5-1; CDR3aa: ASSLQAGVNYGYT
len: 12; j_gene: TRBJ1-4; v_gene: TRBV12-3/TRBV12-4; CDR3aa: ASSPGPFDEKLF
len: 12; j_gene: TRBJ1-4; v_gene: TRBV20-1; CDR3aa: SARQAGANEKLF
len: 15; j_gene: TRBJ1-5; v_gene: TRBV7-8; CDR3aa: ASSLLPSGALVQPQH
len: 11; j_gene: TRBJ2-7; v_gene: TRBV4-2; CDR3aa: ASSLGSRYEQY
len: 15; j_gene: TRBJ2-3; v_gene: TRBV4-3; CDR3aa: ASSRSGASGSPDTQY
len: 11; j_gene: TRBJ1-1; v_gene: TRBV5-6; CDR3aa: ASSFDGNTEAF
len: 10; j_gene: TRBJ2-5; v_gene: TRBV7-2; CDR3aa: ASSRTGETQY
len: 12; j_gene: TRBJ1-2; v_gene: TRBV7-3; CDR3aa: ASSLPGTVYGYT
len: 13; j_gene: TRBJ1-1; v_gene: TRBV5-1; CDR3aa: ASSLGGGVNTEAF
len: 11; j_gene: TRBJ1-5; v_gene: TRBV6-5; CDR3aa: ASSPRGNQPQH
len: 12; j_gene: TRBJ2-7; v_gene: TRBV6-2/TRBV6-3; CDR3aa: ASSWGRSSYEQY
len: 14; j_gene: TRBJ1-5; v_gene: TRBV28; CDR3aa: ASIEGFLLSNQPQH
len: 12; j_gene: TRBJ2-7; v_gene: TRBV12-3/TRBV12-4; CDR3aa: ASRTSGGSYEQY
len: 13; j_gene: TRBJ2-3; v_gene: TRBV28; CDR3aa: ASSPGHPNTDTQY
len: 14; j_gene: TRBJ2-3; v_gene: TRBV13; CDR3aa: ASSPTHRGKVDTQY
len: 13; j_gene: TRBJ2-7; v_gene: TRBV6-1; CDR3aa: ASRGPDRGRYEQY
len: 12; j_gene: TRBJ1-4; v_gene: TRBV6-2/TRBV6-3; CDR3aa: AGEKGARDEKLF
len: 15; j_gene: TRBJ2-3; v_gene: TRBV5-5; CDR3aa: ASSLVSVGGGTDTQY
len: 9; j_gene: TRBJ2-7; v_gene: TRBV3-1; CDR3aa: ASGDVDRQH
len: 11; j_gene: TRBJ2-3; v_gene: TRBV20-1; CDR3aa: SASSDSTDTQY